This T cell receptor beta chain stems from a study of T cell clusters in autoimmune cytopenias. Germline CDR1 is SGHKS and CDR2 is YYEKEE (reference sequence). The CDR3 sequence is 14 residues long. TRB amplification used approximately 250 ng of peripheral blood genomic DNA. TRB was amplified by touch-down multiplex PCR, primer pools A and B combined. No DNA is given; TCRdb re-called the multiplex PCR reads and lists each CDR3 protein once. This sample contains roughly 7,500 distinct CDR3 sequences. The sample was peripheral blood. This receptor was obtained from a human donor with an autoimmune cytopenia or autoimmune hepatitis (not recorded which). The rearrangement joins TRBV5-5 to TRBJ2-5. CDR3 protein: CASSLRAYQETQYF.